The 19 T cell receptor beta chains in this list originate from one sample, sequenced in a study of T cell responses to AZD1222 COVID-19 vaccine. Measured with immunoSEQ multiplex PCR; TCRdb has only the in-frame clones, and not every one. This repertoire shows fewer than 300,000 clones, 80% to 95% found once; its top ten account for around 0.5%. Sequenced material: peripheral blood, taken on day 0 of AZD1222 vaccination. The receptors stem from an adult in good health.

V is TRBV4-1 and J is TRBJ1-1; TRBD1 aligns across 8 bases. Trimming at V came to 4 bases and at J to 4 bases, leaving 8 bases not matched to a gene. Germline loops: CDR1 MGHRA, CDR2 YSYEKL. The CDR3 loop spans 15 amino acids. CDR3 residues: CASSRTSGGGTEAFF. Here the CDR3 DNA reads TGCGCCAGCAGCCGAACCTCAGGGGGCGGCACTGAAGCTTTCTTT.

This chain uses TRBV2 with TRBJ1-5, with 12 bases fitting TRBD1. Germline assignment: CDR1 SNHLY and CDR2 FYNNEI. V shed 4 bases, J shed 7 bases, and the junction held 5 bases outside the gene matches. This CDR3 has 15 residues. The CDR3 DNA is TGTGCCAGCAGTGGGGGACAGGGGGCAAGGCAGCCCCAGCATTTT. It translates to CASSGGQGARQPQHF.

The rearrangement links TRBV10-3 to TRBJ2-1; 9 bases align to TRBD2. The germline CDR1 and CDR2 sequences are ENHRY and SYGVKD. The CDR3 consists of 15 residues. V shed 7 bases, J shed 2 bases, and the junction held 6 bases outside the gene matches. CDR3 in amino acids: CAITPAGGTYNEQFF. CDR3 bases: TGTGCCATCACCCCAGCGGGAGGTACCTACAATGAGCAGTTCTTC.

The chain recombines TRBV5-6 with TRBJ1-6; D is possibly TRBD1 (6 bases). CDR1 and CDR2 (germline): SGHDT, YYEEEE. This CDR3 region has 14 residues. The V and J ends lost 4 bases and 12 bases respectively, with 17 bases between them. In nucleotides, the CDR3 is TGTGCCAGCAGCCCCGGACAGCTAATCCAACCCCTCCACTTT. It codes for CASSPGQLIQPLHF.

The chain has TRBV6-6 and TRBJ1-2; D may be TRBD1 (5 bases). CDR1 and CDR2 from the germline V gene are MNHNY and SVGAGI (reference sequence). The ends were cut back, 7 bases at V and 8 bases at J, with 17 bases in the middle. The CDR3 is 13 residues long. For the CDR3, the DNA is TGTGCCAGCATGAGAGGGGCTTCGAGGGGCTACACCTTC. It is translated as CASMRGASRGYTF.

CDR3 nucleotides: TGCGCCAGCAGTCCAGGGCAGCCGAACACCGGGGAGCTGTTTTTT. It specifies CASSPGQPNTGELFF. V and J are TRBV4-3 and TRBJ2-2; D possibly corresponds to TRBD1 (5 bases). The CDR3 consists of 15 residues. Germline V CDR1 and CDR2: LGHNA, YSLEER. V lost 6 bases and J 0 bases, leaving 11 bases between the germline ends.

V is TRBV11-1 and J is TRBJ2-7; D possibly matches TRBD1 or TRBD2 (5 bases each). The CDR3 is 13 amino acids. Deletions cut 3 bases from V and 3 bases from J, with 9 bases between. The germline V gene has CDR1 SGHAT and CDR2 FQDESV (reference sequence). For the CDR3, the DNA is TGTGCCAGCAGCTTCGGGGCCCGCTACGAGCAGTACTTC. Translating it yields CASSFGARYEQYF.

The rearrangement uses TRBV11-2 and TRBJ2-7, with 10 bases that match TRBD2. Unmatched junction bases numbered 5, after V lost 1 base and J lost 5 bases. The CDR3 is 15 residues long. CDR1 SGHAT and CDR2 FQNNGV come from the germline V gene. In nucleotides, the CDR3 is TGTGCCAGCAGCTTAGTAGCGGGGGGCACCCACGAGCAGTACTTC. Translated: CASSLVAGGTHEQYF. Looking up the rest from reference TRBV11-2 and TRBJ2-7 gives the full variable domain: EAGVAQSPRYKIIEKRQSVAFWCNPISGHATLYWYQQILGQGPKLLIQFQNNGVVDDSQLPKDRFSAERLKGVDSTLKIQPAKLEDSAVYLCASSLVAGGTHEQYFGPGTRLTVT.

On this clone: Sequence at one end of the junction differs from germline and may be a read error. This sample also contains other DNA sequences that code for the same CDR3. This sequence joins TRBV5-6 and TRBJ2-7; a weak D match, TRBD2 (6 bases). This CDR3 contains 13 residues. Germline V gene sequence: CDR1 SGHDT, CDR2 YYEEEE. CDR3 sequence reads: CASSLGTVYEQYF. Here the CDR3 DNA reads TGTGCCAGCAGTTTGGGGACTGTATACGAGCAGTACTTC.

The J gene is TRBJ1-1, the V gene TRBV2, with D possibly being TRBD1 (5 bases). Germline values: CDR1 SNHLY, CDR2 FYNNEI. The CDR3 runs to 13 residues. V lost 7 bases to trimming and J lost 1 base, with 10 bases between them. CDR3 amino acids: CASKRTQNTEAFF. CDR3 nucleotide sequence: TGTGCCAGCAAAAGGACACAGAACACTGAAGCTTTCTTT.

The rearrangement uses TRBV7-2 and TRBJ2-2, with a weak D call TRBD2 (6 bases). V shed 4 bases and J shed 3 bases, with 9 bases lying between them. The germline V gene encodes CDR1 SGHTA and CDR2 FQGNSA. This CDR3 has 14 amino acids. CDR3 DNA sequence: TGTGCCAGCAGCTCGGGACTGTACACCGGGGAGCTGTTTTTT. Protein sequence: CASSSGLYTGELFF.

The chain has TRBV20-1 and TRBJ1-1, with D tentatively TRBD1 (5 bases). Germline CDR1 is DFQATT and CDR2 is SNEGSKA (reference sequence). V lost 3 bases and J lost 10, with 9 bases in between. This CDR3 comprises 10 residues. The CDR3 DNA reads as TGCAGTGCTAGGCGGGACGCAGCTTTCTTT. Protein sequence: CSARRDAAFF.

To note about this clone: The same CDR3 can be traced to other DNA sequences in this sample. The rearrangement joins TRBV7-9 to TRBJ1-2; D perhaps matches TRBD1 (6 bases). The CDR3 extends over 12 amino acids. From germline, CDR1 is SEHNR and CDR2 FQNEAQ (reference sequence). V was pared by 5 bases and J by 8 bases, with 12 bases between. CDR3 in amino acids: CASSPAGGGYTF. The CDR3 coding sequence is TGTGCCAGCAGCCCCGCCGGGGGCGGCTACACCTTC.

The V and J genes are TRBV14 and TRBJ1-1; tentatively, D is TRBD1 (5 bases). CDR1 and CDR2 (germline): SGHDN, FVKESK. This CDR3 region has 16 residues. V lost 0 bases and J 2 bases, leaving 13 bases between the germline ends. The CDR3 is CASSQDGTQSNTEAFF. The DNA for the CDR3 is TGTGCCAGCAGCCAAGATGGGACCCAGAGCAACACTGAAGCTTTCTTT.

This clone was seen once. The CDR3, as DNA: TGTGCCAGCACACCGGGACAGGTCAGCACAGATACGCAGTATTTT. Protein sequence: CASTPGQVSTDTQYF. The gene calls are TRBV5-4 and TRBJ2-3, with 8 bases identical to TRBD1. The V gene's germline CDR1 is SGHNT and CDR2 YYREEE (reference sequence). This CDR3 has 15 residues. The V segment lost 6 bases and the J segment 0 bases; nucleotides outside the gene matches: 6.

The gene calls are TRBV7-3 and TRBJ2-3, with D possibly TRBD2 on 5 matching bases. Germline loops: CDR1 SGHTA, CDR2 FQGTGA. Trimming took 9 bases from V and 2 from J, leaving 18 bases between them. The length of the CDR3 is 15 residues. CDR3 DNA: TGTGCCAGTACTAGAGGGCAGGCAGTCACAGATACGCAGTATTTT. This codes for CASTRGQAVTDTQYF.

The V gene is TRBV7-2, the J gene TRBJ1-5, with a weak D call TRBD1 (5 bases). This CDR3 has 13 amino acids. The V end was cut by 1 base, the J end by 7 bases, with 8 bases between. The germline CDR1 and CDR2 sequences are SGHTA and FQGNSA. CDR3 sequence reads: CASSLDRSQPQHF. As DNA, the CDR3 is TGTGCCAGCAGCTTAGACAGGTCCCAGCCCCAGCATTTT. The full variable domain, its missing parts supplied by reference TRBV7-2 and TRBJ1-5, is GAGVSQSPSNKVTEKGKDVELRCDPISGHTALYWYRQSLGQGLEFLIYFQGNSAPDKSGLPSDRFSAERTGGSVSTLTIQRTQQEDSAVYLCASSLDRSQPQHFGDGTRLSIL.

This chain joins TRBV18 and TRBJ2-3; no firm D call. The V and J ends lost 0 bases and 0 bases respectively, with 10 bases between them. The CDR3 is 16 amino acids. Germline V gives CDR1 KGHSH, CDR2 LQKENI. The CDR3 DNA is TGTGCCAGCTCACCACCGGAGACACAAAGCACAGATACGCAGTATTTT. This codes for CASSPPETQSTDTQYF.

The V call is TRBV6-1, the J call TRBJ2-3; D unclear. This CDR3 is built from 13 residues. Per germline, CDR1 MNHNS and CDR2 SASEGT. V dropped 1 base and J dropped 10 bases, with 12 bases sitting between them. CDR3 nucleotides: TGTGCCAGCAGTGAAGTTTTGTACCCCCCGCAGTATTTT. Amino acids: CASSEVLYPPQYF.